The 14 T cell receptor beta chains given below trace back to one sample, sequenced in a study of cytomegalovirus exposure and HLA in healthy donors. PCR involved 60 Vbeta and 13 Jbeta primers. Sequencing used immunoSEQ multiplex PCR; TCRdb keeps in-frame clones, though not all of them. The table lists 150,000 to 200,000 clones, 70% to 90% of them singletons. The material sequenced was PBMCs. These TCRs come from a girl aged 5-17 years in good health and CMV-seropositive.

CDR3 residues: CASSKTRTGSYEQYF. Written as DNA, the CDR3 is TGTGCCAGCAGTAAAACTAGAACTGGCTCCTACGAGCAGTACTTC. V gene TRBV6-5 combines with J gene TRBJ2-7; the D gene is possibly TRBD2 (5 bases). This CDR3 is 15 amino acids long. V gave up 5 bases and J gave up 0 bases, with 14 bases separating them. Germline V gene data show CDR1 as MNHEY and CDR2 as SVGAGI.

This clone is a singleton in its sample. The chain carries TRBV11-2 and TRBJ2-7; the D is unclear. The germline V gene has CDR1 SGHAT and CDR2 FQNNGV. The CDR3 consists of 13 residues. V was shortened by 4 bases and J by 9 bases, with 16 bases between the two germline ends. For the CDR3, the DNA is TGTGCCAGCAGCTCACTCGGTAGAAAGATGCAGTACTTC. This codes for CASSSLGRKMQYF.

The CDR3 spells CASSVEGTGINYGYTF. CDR3 DNA sequence: TGTGCCAGCAGCGTAGAGGGGACAGGGATTAACTATGGCTACACCTTC. This chain links TRBV9 with TRBJ1-2, with 9 bases fitting TRBD1. CDR3 length: 16 residues. V gave up 0 bases and J gave up 1 base; unmatched junction bases: 4. Per the germline V gene, CDR1 is SGDLS and CDR2 is YYNGEE.

The rearrangement links TRBV29-1 to TRBJ2-7; 7 nucleotides align to TRBD1. Germline V gene data show CDR1 as SQVTM and CDR2 as ANQGSEA. The CDR3 runs 10 residues. Trimming removed 5 bases from V and 6 bases from J; junction bases left unmatched: 1. The CDR3 protein is CSVYRGEQYF. The DNA of the CDR3 is TGCAGCGTTTACAGGGGCGAGCAGTACTTC.

The rearrangement uses TRBV6-1 and TRBJ1-5; D is unresolved. V lost 7 bases, J lost 7 bases, and 14 bases lay in between. The CDR3 consists of 13 residues. The germline CDR1 and CDR2 sequences are MNHNS and SASEGT. In DNA, the CDR3 is TGTGCCAGCACCCTGGAGGGTAACCAGCCCCAGCATTTT. Translating it yields CASTLEGNQPQHF.

This chain links TRBV4-1 with TRBJ2-7; 7 nucleotides match TRBD1. Trimming took 1 base from V and 0 from J; bases not matched to a gene: 3. The CDR3 contains 15 residues. Looked up from germline, CDR1 is MGHRA and CDR2 is YSYEKL. CDR3 nucleotide sequence: TGCGCCAGCAGCCAAGCCACAGGGGCCTCCTACGAGCAGTACTTC. Residues: CASSQATGASYEQYF.

The chain links TRBV7-3 to TRBJ1-2; D gene ambiguous. Trimming took 2 bases from V and 0 from J, leaving 16 bases between them. Germline V CDR1 and CDR2: SGHTA, FQGTGA. The CDR3 runs to 17 residues. CDR3 in amino acids: CASSLEGYTTANYGYTF. The CDR3 DNA reads TGTGCCAGCAGCTTAGAAGGCTACACTACCGCTAACTATGGCTACACCTTC.

The V gene is TRBV7-9, the J gene TRBJ1-2; no definite D call. Germline loops: CDR1 SEHNR, CDR2 FQNEAQ (reference sequence). The V end lost 1 base, the J end lost 8 bases, and 20 bases lay between the germline ends. The CDR3 is 16 amino acids. In DNA form, the CDR3 reads TGTGCCAGCAGCTTAGTACCAGGCACCCTCTCTATGGGCTACACCTTC. This encodes CASSLVPGTLSMGYTF. Full variable domain (outside the CDR3, taken from reference TRBV7-9 and TRBJ1-2): DTGVSQNPRHKITKRGQNVTFRCDPISEHNRLYWYRQTLGQGPEFLTYFQNEAQLEKSRLLSDRFSAERPKGSFSTLEIQRTEQGDSAMYLCASSLVPGTLSMGYTFGSGTRLTVV.

The V and J genes are TRBV11-3 and TRBJ2-7, with TRBD2 matching 13 bases. CDR1 is SGHNT and CDR2 is YENEEA in the germline V gene. The CDR3 has 16 amino acids. With 1 base clipped from V and 4 bases from J, the junction kept 4 bases outside the gene matches. This chain's CDR3 is CASSLGGLAGLYEQYF. The CDR3 bases are TGTGCCAGCAGCTTAGGGGGACTAGCGGGGTTATACGAGCAGTACTTC.

This clone appeared a few times. The chain is built from TRBV21-1 and TRBJ2-5; the listed D gene, TRBD2, was not tested against the DNA. TRBV21-1 is termed a pseudogene. CDR3 size: 14 residues. CDR3 protein: CASSTEGRRETQYF. In DNA form, the CDR3 reads TGTGCCAGCAGCACCGAAGGGAGGAGGGAGACCCAGTACTTC.

This chain connects TRBV5-1 to TRBJ1-2, with D unclear. Germline CDR1 and CDR2: SGHRS and YFSETQ. V lost 0 bases to trimming and J lost 4 bases, with 10 bases between them. The CDR3 has 14 amino acids. CDR3 DNA sequence: TGCGCCAGCAGCTTGGCGTCTACCACCTATGGCTACACCTTC. This encodes CASSLASTTYGYTF.

The genes are TRBV12-5 and TRBJ2-1, with TRBD2 matching over 8 bases. The CDR3 runs to 13 residues. The germline V gene has CDR1 LGHNT and CDR2 FRNRAP. V lost 5 bases, J lost 9 bases, and 6 bases stayed unmatched. CDR3 DNA: TGTGCTAGTGGTCCGGGACTAGGTAGTGAGCAGTTCTTC. Translated: CASGPGLGSEQFF.

The rearrangement joins TRBV10-1 to TRBJ2-3; TRBD1 matches 7 bases. V shed 6 bases, J shed 3 bases, and the junction held 6 bases outside the gene matches. The CDR3 contains 14 residues. Germline CDR1 reads WNHNN; CDR2 reads SYGVQD (reference sequence). CDR3 DNA: TGCGCCAGCAGCTTTACCAGGGGGACAGATACGCAGTATTTT. It codes for CASSFTRGTDTQYF.

This clone appeared once. This chain joins TRBV10-3 and TRBJ2-1; 7 bases agree with TRBD1. The germline CDR1 and CDR2 sequences are ENHRY and SYGVKD. V was clipped by 3 bases and J by 8 bases; unmatched bases: 10. The CDR3 contains 15 residues. In DNA form, the CDR3 reads TGTGCCATCAGTGACCACTTCGACAGGGCCTATGAGCAGTTCTTC. As protein: CAISDHFDRAYEQFF.